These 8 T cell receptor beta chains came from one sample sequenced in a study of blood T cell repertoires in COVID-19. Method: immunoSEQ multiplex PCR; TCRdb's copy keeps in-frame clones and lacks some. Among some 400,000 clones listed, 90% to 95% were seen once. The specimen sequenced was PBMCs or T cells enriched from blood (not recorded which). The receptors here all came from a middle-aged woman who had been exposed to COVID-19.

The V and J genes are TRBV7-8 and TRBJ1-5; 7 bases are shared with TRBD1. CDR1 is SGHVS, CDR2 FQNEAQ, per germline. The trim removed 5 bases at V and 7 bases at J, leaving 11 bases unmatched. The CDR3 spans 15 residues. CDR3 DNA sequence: TGTGCCAGCAGCGCCGGACAGGCCTTCGGACAGCCCCAGCATTTT. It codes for CASSAGQAFGQPQHF.

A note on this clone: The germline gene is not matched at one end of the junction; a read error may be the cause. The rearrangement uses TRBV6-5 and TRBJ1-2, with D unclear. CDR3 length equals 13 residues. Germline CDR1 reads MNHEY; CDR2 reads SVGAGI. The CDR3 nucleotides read TGTGCCAGCAGTTACTCGAGTAACTTTGGCTACACCTTC. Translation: CASSYSSNFGYTF.

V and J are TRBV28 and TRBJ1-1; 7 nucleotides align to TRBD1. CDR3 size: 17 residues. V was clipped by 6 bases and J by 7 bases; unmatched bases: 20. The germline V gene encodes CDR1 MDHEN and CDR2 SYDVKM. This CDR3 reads CASSLGATGDLINEAFF. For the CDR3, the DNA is TGTGCCAGCAGCCTCGGAGCCACAGGGGACTTAATAAATGAAGCTTTCTTT.

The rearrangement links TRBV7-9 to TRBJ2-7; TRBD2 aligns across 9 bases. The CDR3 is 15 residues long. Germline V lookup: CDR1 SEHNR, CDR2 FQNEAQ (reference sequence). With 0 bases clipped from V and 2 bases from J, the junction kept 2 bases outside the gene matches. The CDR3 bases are TGTGCCAGCAGCTTAGCTAGCGGGGGCCCCTACGAGCAGTACTTC. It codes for CASSLASGGPYEQYF.

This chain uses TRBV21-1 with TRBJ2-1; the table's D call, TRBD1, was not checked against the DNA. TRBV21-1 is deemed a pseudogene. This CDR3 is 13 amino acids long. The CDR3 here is CASSKLVGHEQFF. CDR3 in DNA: TGTGCCAGCAGCAAATTGGTGGGCCATGAGCAGTTCTTC.

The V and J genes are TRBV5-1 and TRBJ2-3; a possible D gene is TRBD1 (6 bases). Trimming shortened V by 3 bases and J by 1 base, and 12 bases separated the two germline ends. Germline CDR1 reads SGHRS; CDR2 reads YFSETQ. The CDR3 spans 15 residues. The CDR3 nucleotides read TGCGCCAGCAGCTCGAGGACAGACCGCACAGATACGCAGTATTTT. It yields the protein CASSSRTDRTDTQYF.

The CDR3 coding sequence is TGTGCCAGTATCGATGACACTAGAAGCACAGATACGCAGTATTTT. Its translation is CASIDDTRSTDTQYF. V and J are TRBV25-1 and TRBJ2-3, with a tentative D call TRBD2 (5 bases). Germline V gene data show CDR1 as MGHDK and CDR2 as SYGVNS. The CDR3 totals 15 residues. V dropped 9 bases and J dropped 0 bases, with 16 bases sitting between them. The whole variable domain, filled in from reference TRBV25-1 and TRBJ2-3, reads EADIYQTPRYLVIGTGKKITLECSQTMGHDKMYWYQQDPGMELHLIHYSYGVNSTEKGDLSSESTVSRIRTEHFPLTLESARPSHTSQYLCASIDDTRSTDTQYFGPGTRLTVL.

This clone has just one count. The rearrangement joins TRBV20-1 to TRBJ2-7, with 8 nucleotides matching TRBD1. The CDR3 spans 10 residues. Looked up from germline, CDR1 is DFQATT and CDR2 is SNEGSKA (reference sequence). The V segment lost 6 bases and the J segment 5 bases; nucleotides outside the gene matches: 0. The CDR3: CSADRDEQYF. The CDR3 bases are TGCAGTGCGGACAGGGACGAGCAGTACTTC.